This is a list of T cell receptor beta chains from one sample in a study of cytomegalovirus exposure and HLA in healthy donors. The method was immunoSEQ multiplex PCR; TCRdb's version includes in-frame clones alone and lacks a portion of them. This sample has approximately 150,000 clones, with more than 60% found just once. The sequencing input was PBMCs. The source is a female donor in good health and CMV-seronegative. The CDR3 runs from the conserved cysteine through the conserved F or W. Each record gives: D gene, clone size, V gene, J gene, CDR3 DNA, CDR3 protein. A D gene is named only where the DNA matches it firmly. Where a row states a size, it is once, few, many or the class of an expanded clone; other rows omit it.

.	few	TRBV6-1	TRBJ2-7	TGTGCCAGCAGCCTGGACAGCGAGCAGTACTTC	CASSLDSEQYF
TRBD1	.	TRBV2	TRBJ2-4	TGTGCCAGCAGTCCAACAGGGGGCCAGGGGAACATTCAGTACTTC	CASSPTGGQGNIQYF
TRBD2	.	TRBV7-3	TRBJ2-3	TGTGCCAGCAGCTTAAAATTGGCAGGGACGCAGGGACTAGCGGGAACTAGCACAGATACGCAGTATTTT	CASSLKLAGTQGLAGTSTDTQYF
.	.	TRBV7-2	TRBJ1-1	TGTGCCAGCAGCTTACAGGGTAACACTGAAGCTTTCTTT	CASSLQGNTEAFF
TRBD2	.	TRBV27	TRBJ2-3	TGTGCCAGCAGTCCTTTCGGCGGGGGGCGTACTAGCACAGATACGCAGTATTTT	CASSPFGGGRTSTDTQYF
TRBD2	.	TRBV9	TRBJ2-5	TGTGCCAGCAGCCCCCGGGAGGGAGAGACCCAGTACTTC	CASSPREGETQYF
.	.	TRBV6-1	TRBJ2-7	TGTGCCAGCAGCCAGCAGGGTCTCGCGTACGAGCAGTACTTC	CASSQQGLAYEQYF
.	.	TRBV28	TRBJ1-4	TGTGCCAGCAGACCTGGGGGGGAAAATGAAAAACTGTTTTTT	CASRPGGENEKLFF
.	.	TRBV6-5	TRBJ1-2	TGTGCCAGCAGTGCAGGGGTCTACGACTATGGCTACACCTTC	CASSAGVYDYGYTF
TRBD1	.	TRBV30	TRBJ1-1	TGTGCCTGGCAGATTCGTCAACTACAGGGGTTCGCTGAAGCTTTCTTT	CAWQIRQLQGFAEAFF
TRBD1	.	TRBV5-1	TRBJ2-2	TGCGCCAGCAGCGTGGACAGGCCCAACACCGGGGAGCTGTTTTTT	CASSVDRPNTGELFF
TRBD1	.	TRBV6-5	TRBJ1-2	TGTGCCAGCAGTTACTCACGGACAGGGATGTTTCATGGCTACACCTTC	CASSYSRTGMFHGYTF
.	.	TRBV5-5	TRBJ1-5	TGTGCCAGCAGCTTGGGTGGGGGGGCCTATAGCAATCAGCCCCAGCATTTT	CASSLGGGAYSNQPQHF
TRBD2	.	TRBV9	TRBJ2-3	TGTGCCAGCAGCGTAGACGTAGCGGGAGGTGGGGATACGCAGTATTTT	CASSVDVAGGGDTQYF